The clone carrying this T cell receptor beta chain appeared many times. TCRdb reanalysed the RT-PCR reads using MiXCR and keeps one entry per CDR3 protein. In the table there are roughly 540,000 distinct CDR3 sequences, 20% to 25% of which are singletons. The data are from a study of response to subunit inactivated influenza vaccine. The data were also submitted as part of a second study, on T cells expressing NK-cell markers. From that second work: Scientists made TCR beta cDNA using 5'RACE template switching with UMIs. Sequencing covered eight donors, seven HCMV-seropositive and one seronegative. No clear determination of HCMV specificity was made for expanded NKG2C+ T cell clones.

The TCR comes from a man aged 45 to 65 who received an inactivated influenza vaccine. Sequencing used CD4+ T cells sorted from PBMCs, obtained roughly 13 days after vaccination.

CDR3 sequence (DNA): TGTGCCAGCAGTTTTGGGTGGGGCTCCTACAATGAGCAGTTCTTC. This encodes CASSFGWGSYNEQFF. The V and J genes are TRBV12-3 or TRBV12-4 and TRBJ2-1, with D unclear. This CDR3 has 15 amino acids. V dropped 3 bases and J dropped 0 bases, with 9 bases sitting between them.